The clone carrying this T cell receptor beta chain was seen a few times. Its antigen is undetermined. Other DNA sequences in this specimen translate into the identical CDR3. This entry is derived from a study of CD4+ T cells in melanoma. Notes on the study in general: In melanoma, neoantigen-specific CD4+ T cells reportedly differed in differentiation state. A reported correlation linked neoantigen-specific CD4+ T cells to CD8+, macrophage and B cell function.

TCRdb's copy holds only in-frame clones and misses some; the assay was immunoSEQ multiplex PCR. This sample carries 18,000 or so clones, over 70% of them seen once, and the ten largest clones take approximately 5.1%. V lost 3 bases, J lost 8 bases, and 12 bases lay in between. Germline values: CDR1 SGHNT, CDR2 YENEEA. CDR3 length equals 13 residues. J is TRBJ2-3 and V is TRBV11-3; D may be TRBD2 (7 bases). Source material: cells from a culture (not recorded whether cultured in vitro). This receptor was obtained from a human donor with melanoma. CDR3 coding DNA: TGTGCCAGCAGCTTGGGGGGGGGCGTTACGCAGTATTTT. It encodes CASSLGGGVTQYF.